This T cell receptor (beta chain) emerged from a study of T cell repertoires and HLA-DP antigens. Study in general: CD4+ T cells were cocultured with HeLa cells expressing HLA-DP. Versus self, one alloantigen differed at one groove amino acid, the other at some eleven.

Untouched CD4+ T cells were bead-isolated from PBMC at about 97.7% purity. General study results and limits: Pre-culture clonality, roughly 0.04, was far below sorted CD137+ clonality of about 0.41.

Note on this clone: The antigen remains undetermined.

Measured with immunoSEQ multiplex PCR; TCRdb has only the in-frame clones, and not every one. The sample lists approximately 89,000 clones; roughly 86% were seen once. CDR1 SGHNT and CDR2 YYREEE come from the germline V gene (reference sequence). Deletions cut 0 bases from V and 5 bases from J, with 12 bases between. The CDR3 has 15 amino acids. Sequencing was done on a sample of CD4+ T cells from PBMCs. The rearrangement uses TRBV5-4 and TRBJ2-1; D remains unclear. This sequence originates from a man aged 45-65 years in good health and CMV-seronegative. CDR3 region: CASSLEGAWDNEQFF. The CDR3 DNA reads as TGTGCCAGCAGCTTGGAAGGCGCCTGGGACAATGAGCAGTTCTTC.